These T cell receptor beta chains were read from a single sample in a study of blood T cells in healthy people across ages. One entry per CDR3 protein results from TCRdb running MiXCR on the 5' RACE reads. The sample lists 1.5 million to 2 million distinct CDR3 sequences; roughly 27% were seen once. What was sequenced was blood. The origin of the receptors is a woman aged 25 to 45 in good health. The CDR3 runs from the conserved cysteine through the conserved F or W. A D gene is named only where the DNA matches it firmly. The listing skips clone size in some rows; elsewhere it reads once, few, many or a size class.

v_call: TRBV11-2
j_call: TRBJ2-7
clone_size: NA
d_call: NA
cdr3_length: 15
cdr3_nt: TGTGCCAGCAGCTTCGAGTGGGGCCCCCTTTACGAGCAGTACTTC
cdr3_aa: CASSFEWGPLYEQYF

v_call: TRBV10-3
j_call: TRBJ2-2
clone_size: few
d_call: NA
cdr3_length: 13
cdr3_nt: TGTGCCATCAGTGAGAAGGAGATCGGGGAGCTGTTTTTT
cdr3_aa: CAISEKEIGELFF

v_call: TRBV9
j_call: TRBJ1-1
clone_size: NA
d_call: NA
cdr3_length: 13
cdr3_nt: TGTGCCAGCAGCGCTCTAGAATTAACTGAAGCTTTCTTT
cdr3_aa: CASSALELTEAFF

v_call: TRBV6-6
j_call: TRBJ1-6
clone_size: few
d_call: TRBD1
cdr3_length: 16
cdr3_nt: TGTGCCAGCAGCCCTGAACAGGGGGCCGGACGGTCACCCCTCCACTTT
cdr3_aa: CASSPEQGAGRSPLHF

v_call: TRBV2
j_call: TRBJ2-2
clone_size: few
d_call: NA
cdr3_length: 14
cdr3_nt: TGTGCCAGCAGTGAAGGTCAGGGGCCCGGGGAGCTGTTTTTT
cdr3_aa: CASSEGQGPGELFF

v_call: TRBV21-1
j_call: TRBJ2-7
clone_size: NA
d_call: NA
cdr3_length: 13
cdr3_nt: TGTGCCAGCGAGCATCGGACTGTCTGCGAGCAGTACTTC
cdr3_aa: CASEHRTVCEQYF

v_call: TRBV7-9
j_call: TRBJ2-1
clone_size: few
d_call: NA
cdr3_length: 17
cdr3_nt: TGTGCCAGCAGCTTAGCGCGCGGCGGGCGGGACATCAATGAGCAGTTCTTC
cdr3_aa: CASSLARGGRDINEQFF

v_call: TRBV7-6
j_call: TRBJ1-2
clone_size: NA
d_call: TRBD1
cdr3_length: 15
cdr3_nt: TGTGCCAGCAGCCCCGGGGGACAGCGTAACTATGGCTACACCTTC
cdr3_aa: CASSPGGQRNYGYTF

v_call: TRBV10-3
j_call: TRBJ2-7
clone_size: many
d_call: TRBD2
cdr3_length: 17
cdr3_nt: TGTGCCATCAGTGAACCCGGGACTAGCGGGGCAAGGGGAGAGCAGTACTTC
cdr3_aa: CAISEPGTSGARGEQYF

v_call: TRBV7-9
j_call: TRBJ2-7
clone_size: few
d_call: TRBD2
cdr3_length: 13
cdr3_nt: TGTGCCAGCAAGGGACTAGCGATCGACGAGCAGTACTTC
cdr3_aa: CASKGLAIDEQYF

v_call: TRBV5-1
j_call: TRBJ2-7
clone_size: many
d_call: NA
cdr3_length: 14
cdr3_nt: TGCGCCAGTGGTCCAGAGACAGGAGGCCACGAGCAGTACTTC
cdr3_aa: CASGPETGGHEQYF